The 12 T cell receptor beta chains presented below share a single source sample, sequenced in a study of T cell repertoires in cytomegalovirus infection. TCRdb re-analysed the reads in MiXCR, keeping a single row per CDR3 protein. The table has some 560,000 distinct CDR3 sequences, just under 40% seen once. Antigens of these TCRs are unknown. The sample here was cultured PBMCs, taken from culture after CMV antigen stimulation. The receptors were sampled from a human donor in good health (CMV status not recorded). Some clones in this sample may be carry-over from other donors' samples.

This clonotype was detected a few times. CDR3 DNA: TGTGCCACCAGCAGATCCACGGACTCTTCAGATACGCAGTATTTT. Translating it yields CATSRSTDSSDTQYF. This chain connects TRBV15 to TRBJ2-3; weak D call: TRBD2 (5 bases). Germline loops: CDR1 LNHNV, CDR2 YYDKDF (reference sequence). This CDR3 region has 15 residues. V was clipped by 2 bases and J by 4 bases, with 13 bases between them. Together with reference TRBV15 and TRBJ2-3, the CDR3 gives the full variable domain: DAMVIQNPRYQVTQFGKPVTLSCSQTLNHNVMYWYQQKSSQAPKLLFHYYDKDFNNEADTPDNFQSRRPNTSFCFLDIRSPGLGDTAMYLCATSRSTDSSDTQYFGPGTRLTVL.

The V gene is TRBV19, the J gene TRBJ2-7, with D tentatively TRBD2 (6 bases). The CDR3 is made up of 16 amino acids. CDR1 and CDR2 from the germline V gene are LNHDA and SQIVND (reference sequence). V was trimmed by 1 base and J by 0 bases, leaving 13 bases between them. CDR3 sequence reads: CASSIGARGFSYEQYF. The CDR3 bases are TGTGCCAGTAGTATAGGAGCTCGGGGGTTCTCCTACGAGCAGTACTTC.

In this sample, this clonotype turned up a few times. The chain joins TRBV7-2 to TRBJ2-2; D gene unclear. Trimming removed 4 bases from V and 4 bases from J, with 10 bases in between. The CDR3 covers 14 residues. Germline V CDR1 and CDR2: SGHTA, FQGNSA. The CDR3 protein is CASSYGARTGELFF. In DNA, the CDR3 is TGTGCCAGCAGCTATGGAGCCCGCACCGGGGAGCTGTTTTTT.

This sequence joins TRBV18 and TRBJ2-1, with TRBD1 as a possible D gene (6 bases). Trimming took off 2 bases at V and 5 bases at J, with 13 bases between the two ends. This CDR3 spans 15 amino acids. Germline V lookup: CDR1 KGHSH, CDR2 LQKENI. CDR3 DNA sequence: TGTGCCAGCTCACCAGGGATGGGGGCCCACAATGAGCAGTTCTTC. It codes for CASSPGMGAHNEQFF.

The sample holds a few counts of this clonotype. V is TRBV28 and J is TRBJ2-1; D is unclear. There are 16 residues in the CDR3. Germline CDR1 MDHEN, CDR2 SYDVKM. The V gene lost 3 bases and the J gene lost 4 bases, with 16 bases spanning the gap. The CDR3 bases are TGTGCCAGCAGTTTCTCAGGCTTCGCCGCATACAATGAGCAGTTCTTC. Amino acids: CASSFSGFAAYNEQFF.

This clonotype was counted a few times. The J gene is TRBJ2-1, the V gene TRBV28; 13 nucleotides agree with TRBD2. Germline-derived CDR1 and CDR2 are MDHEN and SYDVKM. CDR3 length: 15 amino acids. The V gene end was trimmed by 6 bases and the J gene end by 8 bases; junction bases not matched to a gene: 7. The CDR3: CASSFLTSGRDEQFF. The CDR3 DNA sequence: TGTGCCAGCAGCTTTCTTACTAGCGGGAGGGATGAGCAGTTCTTC.

CDR3 protein: CASLPWGGTEAFF. CDR3 nucleotide sequence: TGTGCCAGTCTACCGTGGGGGGGGACTGAAGCTTTCTTT. The rearrangement joins TRBV5-4 to TRBJ1-1, with D maybe TRBD1 (5 bases). The V gene's germline CDR1 is SGHNT and CDR2 YYREEE (reference sequence). The CDR3 has 13 residues. The V gene lost 8 bases and the J gene lost 5 bases, with 16 bases spanning the gap.

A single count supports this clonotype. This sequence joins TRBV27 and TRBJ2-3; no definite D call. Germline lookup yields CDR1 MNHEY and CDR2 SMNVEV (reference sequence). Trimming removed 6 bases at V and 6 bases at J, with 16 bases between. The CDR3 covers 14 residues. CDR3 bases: TGTGCCAGCAGGGGTTTCCCCCGACTTGATACGCAGTATTTT. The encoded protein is CASRGFPRLDTQYF.

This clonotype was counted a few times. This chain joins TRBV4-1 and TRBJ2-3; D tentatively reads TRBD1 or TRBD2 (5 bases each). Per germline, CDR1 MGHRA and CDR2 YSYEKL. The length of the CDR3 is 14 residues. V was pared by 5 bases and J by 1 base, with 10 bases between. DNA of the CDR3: TGCGCCAGCAGCGCTCAGGGAGGCACAGATACGCAGTATTTT. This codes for CASSAQGGTDTQYF.

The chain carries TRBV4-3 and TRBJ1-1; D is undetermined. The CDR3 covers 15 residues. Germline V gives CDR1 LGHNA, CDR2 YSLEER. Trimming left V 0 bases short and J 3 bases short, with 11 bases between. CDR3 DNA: TGCGCCAGCAGCCAAGATCTGGGTGGACACACTGAAGCTTTCTTT. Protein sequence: CASSQDLGGHTEAFF.

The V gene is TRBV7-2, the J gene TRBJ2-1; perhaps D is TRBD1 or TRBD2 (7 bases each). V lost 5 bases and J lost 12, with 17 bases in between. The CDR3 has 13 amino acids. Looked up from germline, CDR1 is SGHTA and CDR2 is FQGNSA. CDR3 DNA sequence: TGTGCCAGCAGCCCACAGGGAGGGGGCGCGCAGTTCTTC. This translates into CASSPQGGGAQFF.

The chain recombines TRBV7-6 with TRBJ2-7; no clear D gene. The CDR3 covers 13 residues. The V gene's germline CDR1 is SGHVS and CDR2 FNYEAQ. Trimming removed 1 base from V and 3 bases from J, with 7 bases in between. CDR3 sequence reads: CASSLEPYYEQYF. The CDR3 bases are TGTGCCAGCAGCTTAGAACCGTACTACGAGCAGTACTTC.